These 29 T cell receptor beta chains originate from one sample sequenced in a study of T cells in Graves' hyperthyroidism and ophthalmopathy. Amplified TCR beta CDR3 regions came from RNA transcripts. Initially, a first-round RT-PCR of the TCR CDR3 employed the HTBI primer set. TCRdb re-called the multiplex PCR reads with MiXCR, one entry per CDR3 protein. The sample gives 350,000 or so distinct CDR3 sequences, about a sixth of which show up once; almost 35% is in the top ten. Input material: blood. The receptors were gathered from a woman aged 30 to 39 with Graves' hyperthyroidism that later progressed to Graves' ophthalmopathy.

The table lists this clonotype with many counts. The V gene is TRBV12-3 or TRBV12-4, the J gene TRBJ2-7; 8 bases agree with TRBD1. This CDR3 is 12 amino acids long. J lost 6 bases, V lost 4 bases, and 2 bases had no gene match. The CDR3 loop is CASSYTGGEQYF. CDR3 nucleotides: TGTGCCAGCAGTTATACAGGGGGCGAGCAGTACTTC.

This clonotype was picked up many times. The J gene is TRBJ1-5, the V gene TRBV12-5; a weak D match, TRBD1 (6 bases). Germline assignment: CDR1 LGHNT and CDR2 FRNRAP. The V end lost 4 bases, the J end lost 6 bases, and 10 bases lay between the germline ends. There are 13 residues in the CDR3. The CDR3 region is CASGSLDSQPQHF. As DNA, the CDR3 is TGTGCTAGTGGTTCCCTGGACAGTCAGCCCCAGCATTTT.

There are many counts of this clonotype. V usage is TRBV12-3 or TRBV12-4 and J usage is TRBJ1-2; D gene unclear. The length of the CDR3 is 17 residues. V lost 5 bases and J lost 9, with 28 bases in between. The CDR3 sequence: CASSPSRRVSGVGSYTF. CDR3 in DNA: TGTGCCAGCAGTCCGTCCCGGCGGGTGTCGGGCGTTGGTAGCTACACCTTC.

A few counts support this clonotype. A much larger clonotype is one base distant, so this may be a read error. As the CDR3 is not closed by the conserved phenylalanine or tryptophan, this likely results from a read error. V gene TRBV5-1 combines with J gene TRBJ1-1; D unresolved. Germline V gene sequence: CDR1 SGHRS, CDR2 YFSETQ. This CDR3 is built from 16 residues. V lost 6 bases to trimming and J lost 1 base, with 19 bases between them. The CDR3 bases are TGCGCCAGCAACAATCTCGTCGCCGGAAAGAACACTGAAGCTTTCCTT. Translating it yields CASNNLVAGKNTEAFL.

This clonotype was found many times. The chain uses TRBV12-3 or TRBV12-4 and TRBJ2-5; 10 bases align to TRBD2. The V and J ends lost 3 bases and 4 bases, in that order; junction bases with no gene match: 8. CDR3 length: 16 amino acids. The CDR3 sequence is CASSFGGGLARETQYF. The DNA of the CDR3 is TGTGCCAGCAGTTTTGGAGGGGGACTAGCGAGAGAGACCCAGTACTTC.

This clonotype appeared a few times. This sequence joins TRBV20-1 and TRBJ2-3, with 9 positions matching TRBD1. This CDR3 has 14 residues. Trimming removed 5 bases from V and 3 bases from J; junction bases left unmatched: 6. Germline V gene sequence: CDR1 DFQATT, CDR2 SNEGSKA (reference sequence). The CDR3 spells CSAPDRGITDTQYF. In DNA, the CDR3 is TGCAGTGCTCCAGACAGGGGGATAACAGATACGCAGTATTTT.

This clonotype was seen repeatedly, ten times or more. The chain joins TRBV11-2 to TRBJ2-1; D gene ambiguous. The germline V gene has CDR1 SGHAT and CDR2 FQNNGV. CDR3 length: 16 amino acids. V lost 2 bases to trimming and J lost 0 bases, with 11 bases between them. CDR3 loop: CASSLTEESSYNEQFF. The DNA for the CDR3 is TGTGCCAGCAGCTTAACTGAGGAGAGCTCCTACAATGAGCAGTTCTTC.

Note on this clonotype: This CDR3 is missing its conserved last phenylalanine or tryptophan, likely due to a read error. The CDR3 region is CASSYSDRSQYL. Here the CDR3 DNA reads TGTGCCAGCAGTTACTCGGACAGATCCCAGTACCTC. J is TRBJ2-5 and V is TRBV12-3 or TRBV12-4; maybe TRBD1 (6 bases). With 4 bases removed from V and 9 bases from J, the gap between germline ends came to 12 bases. The CDR3 runs 12 residues.

The table lists this clonotype with a few counts. The chain couples TRBV28 to TRBJ2-1; TRBD1 matches at 7 bases. The V gene's germline CDR1 is MDHEN and CDR2 SYDVKM. Trimming removed 4 bases from V and 3 bases from J; junction bases left unmatched: 12. CDR3 length: 17 residues. The CDR3: CASSSDSRQGYYNEQFF. CDR3 sequence (DNA): TGTGCCAGCAGTTCCGACTCTAGACAGGGATACTACAATGAGCAGTTCTTC.

This clonotype was recorded at least ten times. This chain uses TRBV6-2 or TRBV6-3 with TRBJ2-7; no reliable D call. Trimming left V 11 bases short and J 3 bases short, with 14 bases between. The CDR3 consists of 12 residues. Germline V gene data show CDR1 as MNHEY and CDR2 as SVGEGT. CDR3 nucleotide sequence: TGTGCCTCTTCTCGCGTGGACTACGAGCAGTACTTC. Translated: CASSRVDYEQYF.

This chain links TRBV12-3 or TRBV12-4 with TRBJ1-1; D unresolved. V was pared by 7 bases and J by 7 bases, with 10 bases between. The CDR3 spans 11 residues. The CDR3 coding sequence is TGTGCCAGCAACCCGGGTAATGAAGCTTTCTTT. Its protein product is CASNPGNEAFF.

CDR3 sequence reads: CASSDPGLAGAGYEQYF. CDR3 coding DNA: TGTGCCAGCAGTGACCCGGGACTAGCGGGAGCCGGTTACGAGCAGTACTTC. The V gene is TRBV2, the J gene TRBJ2-7, with 14 bases matching TRBD2. Per the germline V gene, CDR1 is SNHLY and CDR2 is FYNNEI. V shed 3 bases, J shed 4 bases, and the junction held 8 bases outside the gene matches. This CDR3 has 17 amino acids.

In its sample, this clonotype was seen many times. The rearrangement joins TRBV6-2 or TRBV6-3 to TRBJ1-1; D ambiguous. Germline CDR1 MNHEY, CDR2 SVGEGT. V lost 6 bases and J 4 bases, leaving 9 bases between the germline ends. This CDR3 region has 12 residues. Here the CDR3 reads CASRASGTEAFF. The CDR3 DNA reads as TGTGCCAGCAGGGCCAGTGGCACTGAAGCTTTCTTT.

This clonotype showed up just a few times. The J gene is TRBJ1-2, the V gene TRBV12-3 or TRBV12-4; D is unclear. Trimming removed 1 base at V and 7 bases at J, with 10 bases between. This CDR3 comprises 13 residues. The CDR3 coding sequence is TGTGCCAGCAGTTTAGGCCCTGGGGTTGGCTACACCTTC. It codes for CASSLGPGVGYTF.

This clonotype was seen many times. The chain combines TRBV5-1 with TRBJ2-7; TRBD1 agrees at 7 bases. CDR3 size: 15 residues. The germline V gene has CDR1 SGHRS and CDR2 YFSETQ. With V trimmed by 3 bases and J by 6 bases, 12 bases remained unmatched. In DNA form, the CDR3 reads TGCGCCAGCAGCTCCGGCCTTGGGACAGTAGCCGAGCAGTACTTC. It yields the protein CASSSGLGTVAEQYF.

This clonotype was found many times. V and J are TRBV6-1 and TRBJ2-2, with D possibly being TRBD2 (5 bases). Germline V gives CDR1 MNHNS, CDR2 SASEGT. This CDR3 has 15 residues. V was trimmed by 1 base and J by 2 bases, leaving 8 bases between them. CDR3 DNA sequence: TGTGCCAGCAGTGAAGAGGAGGTTAACACCGGGGAGCTGTTTTTT. Protein product: CASSEEEVNTGELFF.

This clonotype showed up many times. The J gene is TRBJ2-1, the V gene TRBV6-1; a weak D match, TRBD2 (5 bases). This CDR3 is built from 13 residues. Trimming took off 10 bases at V and 4 bases at J, with 14 bases between the two ends. Germline lookup yields CDR1 MNHNS and CDR2 SASEGT. This chain's CDR3 is CATSPDLYNEQFF. CDR3 bases: TGTGCCACCTCTCCGGACTTATACAATGAGCAGTTCTTC.

The V call is TRBV28, the J call TRBJ2-7; no clear D. Trimming took 4 bases from V and 3 from J, leaving 10 bases between them. Per germline, CDR1 MDHEN and CDR2 SYDVKM. This CDR3 has 13 amino acids. CDR3 region: CASSWAALYEQYF. Written as DNA, the CDR3 is TGTGCCAGCAGTTGGGCGGCTCTCTACGAGCAGTACTTC.

The chain is built from TRBV12-3 or TRBV12-4 and TRBJ2-2; 7 bases map to TRBD1. Unmatched junction bases numbered 4, after V lost 3 bases and J lost 3 bases. The CDR3 extends over 15 amino acids. CDR3: CASSFLDRDTGELFF. The CDR3 nucleotides are TGTGCCAGCAGTTTTCTAGACAGGGACACCGGGGAGCTGTTTTTT.

In this sample, this clonotype turned up once. This chain joins TRBV28 and TRBJ1-2, with 8 positions matching TRBD1. With V trimmed by 7 bases and J by 4 bases, 11 bases remained unmatched. CDR3 size: 15 residues. Per germline, CDR1 MDHEN and CDR2 SYDVKM. The CDR3 reads CASTSTGERSYGYTF. CDR3 bases: TGTGCCAGCACATCGACAGGGGAGAGGAGCTATGGCTACACCTTC.

Concerning this clonotype: Relative to the germline gene, one junction end is altered; a read error may explain this. V and J are TRBV6-1 and TRBJ1-4; D remains unclear. The V gene's germline CDR1 is MNHNS and CDR2 SASEGT. The CDR3 runs 12 residues. This CDR3 reads CASNRAEERLFF. CDR3 DNA: TGTGCCAGCAATCGGGCCGAGGAAAGACTGTTTTTT.

This clonotype occurred many times. The chain couples TRBV10-3 to TRBJ2-1; D gene ambiguous. Germline values: CDR1 ENHRY, CDR2 SYGVKD. The CDR3 runs to 11 residues. The V gene lost 7 bases and the J gene lost 15 bases, with 16 bases spanning the gap. CDR3 in amino acids: CAITNSDVWFF. The CDR3, as DNA: TGTGCCATCACCAATTCGGACGTATGGTTCTTC.

This clonotype was seen ten or more times. CDR3: CASSLEGTSTDTQYF. The CDR3 DNA sequence: TGCGCCAGCAGCTTGGAAGGGACTAGCACAGATACGCAGTATTTT. The rearrangement uses TRBV5-1 and TRBJ2-3; maybe TRBD2 (6 bases). The V gene lost 0 bases and the J gene lost 0 bases, with 8 bases spanning the gap. CDR1 is SGHRS and CDR2 is YFSETQ in the germline V gene. CDR3 length equals 15 residues.

This clonotype was seen repeatedly, ten times or more. The CDR3 DNA reads TGTGCCAGCAGCTTAGGAGTAGATACGCAGTATTTT. Protein product: CASSLGVDTQYF. This chain uses TRBV11-3 with TRBJ2-3; D gene unclear. Germline CDR1 and CDR2: SGHNT and YENEEA. The V end was cut by 1 base, the J end by 5 bases, with 4 bases between. The length of the CDR3 is 12 residues.

This clonotype was detected ten times or more. The chain uses TRBV3-1 and TRBJ2-7; the D is unclear. Germline V gene lookup returns CDR1 LGHDT and CDR2 YNNKEL (reference sequence). This CDR3 has 17 residues. Trimming stripped 1 base from V and 7 bases from J, with 23 bases between. This chain's CDR3 is CASSQVPYSHVTKEQYF. CDR3 in DNA: TGTGCCAGCAGCCAAGTTCCCTATTCTCACGTTACGAAAGAGCAGTACTTC.

There are many counts of this clonotype. The V call is TRBV6-5, the J call TRBJ2-4; 10 bases agree with TRBD1. The germline gives CDR1 MNHEY, CDR2 SVGAGI. The CDR3 runs 15 residues. Trimming cost V 0 bases and J 12 bases; bases outside gene matches: 8. The CDR3 spells CASSYSRTGGGNQYF. Written as DNA, the CDR3 is TGTGCCAGCAGTTACTCACGGACAGGGGGAGGAAATCAGTACTTC.

This clonotype was found a few times. V and J are TRBV5-1 and TRBJ2-2, with unresolved D. The CDR3 length is 14 residues. V was cut by 0 bases and J by 0 bases, with 3 bases left in between. Germline lookup yields CDR1 SGHRS and CDR2 YFSETQ. CDR3 amino acids: CASSLEPNTGELFF. The CDR3 DNA reads as TGCGCCAGCAGCTTGGAGCCGAACACCGGGGAGCTGTTTTTT.

This clonotype has at least ten counts. V gene TRBV20-1 combines with J gene TRBJ2-7; TRBD1 matches 12 bases. The CDR3 totals 14 residues. Germline assignment: CDR1 DFQATT and CDR2 SNEGSKA (reference sequence). V dropped 4 bases and J dropped 4; count of bases not matched to a gene: 5. The CDR3 region is CSAKGTGGKYEQYF. CDR3 coding DNA: TGCAGTGCTAAGGGGACAGGGGGCAAATACGAGCAGTACTTC.

The sample holds a few counts of this clonotype. The rearrangement uses TRBV7-9 and TRBJ1-5; D gene uncertain. The CDR3 sequence is 13 residues long. With 5 bases removed from V and 2 bases from J, the gap between germline ends came to 7 bases. The V gene's germline CDR1 is SEHNR and CDR2 FQNEAQ (reference sequence). CDR3 bases: TGTGCCAGCAGCCCCTATGGCAATCAGCCCCAGCATTTT. This encodes CASSPYGNQPQHF. The full variable domain, in which reference TRBV7-9 and TRBJ1-5 provide the parts outside the CDR3, is DTGVSQNPRHKITKRGQNVTFRCDPISEHNRLYWYRQTLGQGPEFLTYFQNEAQLEKSRLLSDRFSAERPKGSFSTLEIQRTEQGDSAMYLCASSPYGNQPQHFGDGTRLSIL.